The source of this T cell receptor beta chain is a study of cytomegalovirus exposure and HLA in healthy donors. The study's findings and limits: Cytomegalovirus association was listed for approximately 150 TCR beta chains.

On this clone: Antigen: not known.

This PCR relied on a set of 60 Vbeta primers and 13 Jbeta primers. Repertoires were generated with immunoSEQ multiplex PCR, while TCRdb's copy carries only in-frame clones and drops some. The sample shows about 130,000 clones, about 78% of them seen only once. Sequenced: PBMCs. The receptor was derived from a human donor in good health.

DNA for the CDR3: TGTGCCAGCAGTCCAGATCCGAATTCCTACGAGCAGTACTTC. Encoded protein: CASSPDPNSYEQYF. The V call is TRBV6-1, the J call TRBJ2-7; D not resolved. The CDR3 length is 14 residues. V lost 5 bases, J lost 1 base, and 12 bases lay in between. Per the germline V gene, CDR1 is MNHNS and CDR2 is SASEGT.